This passage covers 25 T cell receptor beta chains from one sample sequenced in a study of relationships among human T cell subsets. TCR alpha and beta CDR3s were amplified from mRNA by semiquantitative ARM-PCR. ARM-PCR used tagged nested gene-specific primers, then communal superprimers for exponential amplification. TCRdb re-called the multiplex PCR reads through MiXCR, storing one row per CDR3 protein. The data contain fewer than 2,500 distinct CDR3 sequences, around 41% of them singletons. The sequenced material came from activated T cells sorted from blood. Sample subset: CD45RA-RO-CD69+ activated T cells. These receptors were taken from a middle-aged man in good health.

The chain recombines TRBV4-2 with TRBJ2-5, with D uncertain. Deletions cut 8 bases from V and 5 bases from J, with 9 bases between. The CDR3 totals 11 residues. Germline CDR1 and CDR2: LGHNA and YNFKEQ. The CDR3 DNA follows: TGTGCCAGCGGAATATTGGAGACCCAGTACTTC. Translated, it gives CASGILETQYF.

By share of the sample, this clonotype is large. The chain is built from TRBV13 and TRBJ2-5; 8 bases match TRBD2. The germline gives CDR1 PRHDT, CDR2 FYEKMQ (reference sequence). The V segment lost 1 base and the J segment 1 base; nucleotides outside the gene matches: 5. This CDR3 region has 16 residues. As DNA, the CDR3 is TGTGCCAGCAGCTTAGTAGGGCGGGGGGCCCAAGAGACCCAGTACTTC. This sequence encodes CASSLVGRGAQETQYF. The whole variable domain, filled in from reference TRBV13 and TRBJ2-5, reads AAGVIQSPRHLIKEKRETATLKCYPIPRHDTVYWYQQGPGQDPQFLISFYEKMQSDKGSIPDRFSAQQFSDYHSELNMSSLELGDSALYFCASSLVGRGAQETQYFGPGTRLLVL.

V is TRBV19 and J is TRBJ2-1, with 12 bases that match TRBD2. CDR1 is LNHDA, CDR2 SQIVND, per germline (reference sequence). The CDR3 consists of 14 residues. The trim removed 5 bases at V and 8 bases at J, leaving 4 bases unmatched. This chain's CDR3 is CASSVLAGGHEQFF. In nucleotides, the CDR3 is TGTGCCAGTAGTGTACTAGCGGGGGGCCATGAGCAGTTCTTC.

This chain links TRBV29-1 with TRBJ2-3; tentatively, D is TRBD2 (6 bases). This CDR3 is built from 14 residues. From germline, CDR1 is SQVTM and CDR2 ANQGSEA. V was cut by 3 bases and J by 4 bases, with 14 bases left in between. In DNA, the CDR3 is TGCAGCGTTGATCGAGGAGGGTTTCCAGATACGCAGTATTTT. As protein: CSVDRGGFPDTQYF.

This chain joins TRBV28 and TRBJ2-1, with D perhaps TRBD1 or TRBD2 (5 bases each). CDR1 is MDHEN, CDR2 SYDVKM, per germline. This CDR3 spans 16 amino acids. V lost 4 bases, J lost 4 bases, and 17 bases lay in between. The CDR3 DNA sequence: TGTGCCAGCAGTTCGGCCGGGACGAGTCAATACAATGAGCAGTTCTTC. Amino acid sequence: CASSSAGTSQYNEQFF.

This clonotype was counted only a few times. This rearrangement joins TRBV20-1 to TRBJ2-3; 9 bases are a match to TRBD2. Trimming took 2 bases from V and 5 from J; bases not matched to a gene: 8. Germline loops: CDR1 DFQATT, CDR2 SNEGSKA (reference sequence). The CDR3 has 15 amino acids. The CDR3 DNA sequence: TGCAGTGCTAGAATGGCGGGGGGGCCGGGAGATACGCAGTATTTT. Its protein is CSARMAGGPGDTQYF.

Turning to this clonotype: The junction departs from germline at one end; a sequencing error may be responsible. The CDR3 nucleotides read TGCAGCGTCGAAGTATACTACGAGCAGTACTTC. As protein: CSVEVYYEQYF. J is TRBJ2-7 and V is TRBV29-1; D is undetermined. Per germline, CDR1 SQVTM and CDR2 ANQGSEA. CDR3 length equals 11 residues.

The CDR3 bases are TGTGCCAGCAGATTCGGACAGGGGGCGGGTGAGCAGTTCTTC. Translated: CASRFGQGAGEQFF. The rearrangement uses TRBV12-3 or TRBV12-4 and TRBJ2-1, with 11 positions matching TRBD1. The J segment lost 9 bases and the V segment lost 6 bases, leaving 7 bases of the junction unmatched. The CDR3 loop spans 14 amino acids.

This chain links TRBV12-3 or TRBV12-4 with TRBJ2-6; TRBD1 matches 10 bases. The CDR3 length is 18 residues. Unmatched junction bases numbered 9, after V lost 6 bases and J lost 1 base. CDR3 sequence: CASSPARTGGSGANVLTF. CDR3 DNA: TGTGCCAGCAGCCCTGCCCGGACAGGGGGTTCTGGGGCCAACGTCCTGACTTTC.

The gene calls are TRBV7-9 and TRBJ2-7, with D maybe TRBD1 (7 bases). Trimming left V 5 bases short and J 5 bases short, with 22 bases between. The germline CDR1 and CDR2 sequences are SEHNR and FQNEAQ (reference sequence). The CDR3 runs to 16 residues. The CDR3 nucleotides read TGTGCCAGCAGCCCACGGGAGACAGGGTCTTTAGACGAGCAGTACTTC. Its protein product is CASSPRETGSLDEQYF. Supplemented by reference TRBV7-9 and TRBJ2-7, the full variable domain reads DTGVSQNPRHKITKRGQNVTFRCDPISEHNRLYWYRQTLGQGPEFLTYFQNEAQLEKSRLLSDRFSAERPKGSFSTLEIQRTEQGDSAMYLCASSPRETGSLDEQYFGPGTRLTVT.

This clonotype was counted a few times. Because the CDR3 is missing its conserved closing phenylalanine or tryptophan, this is likely a read error. The rearrangement links TRBV11-2 to TRBJ2-3; D unresolved. This CDR3 region has 14 residues. Germline CDR1 reads SGHAT; CDR2 reads FQNNGV. V was trimmed by 2 bases and J by 6 bases, leaving 12 bases between them. As DNA, the CDR3 is TGTGCCAGCAGCTTATATGGGGTCGAGGATACGCAGTATCTT. This codes for CASSLYGVEDTQYL.

The chain links TRBV7-8 to TRBJ2-7, with 9 bases that match TRBD1. The CDR3 has 16 residues. V gave up 4 bases and J gave up 1 base; unmatched junction bases: 8. CDR1 and CDR2 (germline): SGHVS, FQNEAQ. The CDR3 here is CASSSQRQGGSYEQYF. DNA of the CDR3: TGTGCCAGCAGCTCGCAGAGACAGGGGGGTTCCTACGAGCAGTACTTC.

The V and J genes are TRBV14 and TRBJ2-7; tentatively, D is TRBD1 or TRBD2 (5 bases each). V lost 2 bases, J lost 4 bases, and 18 bases lay in between. Germline V gene data show CDR1 as SGHDN and CDR2 as FVKESK. The CDR3 has 16 residues. The CDR3 loop reads CASSQHLPRGGYEQYF. The CDR3 DNA is TGTGCCAGCAGCCAACATCTCCCGAGGGGTGGTTACGAGCAGTACTTC.

The rearrangement uses TRBV11-2 and TRBJ2-2; 7 nucleotides match TRBD1. The CDR3 totals 17 residues. The germline V gene has CDR1 SGHAT and CDR2 FQNNGV. V gave up 3 bases and J gave up 3 bases; unmatched junction bases: 10. The CDR3 here is CASSFPSDRPHTGELFF. The DNA of the CDR3 is TGTGCCAGCAGCTTCCCTTCGGACAGGCCTCACACCGGGGAGCTGTTTTTT.

This chain links TRBV7-9 with TRBJ2-1; D gene uncertain. V lost 3 bases, J lost 8 bases, and 17 bases lay in between. The CDR3 is 15 residues long. The germline V gene has CDR1 SEHNR and CDR2 FQNEAQ (reference sequence). CDR3 protein: CASSFISSDRDEQFF. The CDR3 nucleotides read TGTGCCAGCAGCTTCATCTCCTCGGATAGGGATGAGCAGTTCTTC.

This chain joins TRBV20-1 and TRBJ2-7, with 7 nucleotides matching TRBD2. V shed 7 bases and J 2 bases; nucleotides not matched to a gene: 5. CDR1 and CDR2 (germline): DFQATT, SNEGSKA (reference sequence). The CDR3 is 12 amino acids. CDR3 protein: CSGSLAAYEQYF. CDR3 DNA: TGCAGTGGGAGTCTAGCGGCCTACGAGCAGTACTTC.

This chain uses TRBV7-8 with TRBJ2-1; 7 positions match TRBD1. Germline-derived CDR1 and CDR2 are SGHVS and FQNEAQ. Trimming removed 5 bases from V and 3 bases from J; junction bases left unmatched: 4. The CDR3 spans 14 residues. The DNA of the CDR3 is TGTGCCAGCAGCCCCCGGGACAGCTACAATGAGCAGTTCTTC. Translation: CASSPRDSYNEQFF.

The chain joins TRBV27 to TRBJ1-5, with a possible D match to TRBD1 (5 bases). Germline assignment: CDR1 MNHEY and CDR2 SMNVEV (reference sequence). The germline V and J ends were trimmed by 4 bases and 2 bases, with 21 bases remaining between them. This CDR3 comprises 18 residues. The CDR3 sequence: CASSSTALGGIGNQPQHF. The DNA of the CDR3 is TGTGCCAGCAGTTCCACAGCGCTGGGGGGTATCGGCAATCAGCCCCAGCATTTT.

The CDR3 bases are TGTGCCAGCAGATTCGGACAGGGGACGGGTGAGCAGTTCTTC. Encoded protein: CASRFGQGTGEQFF. The chain couples TRBV12-3 or TRBV12-4 to TRBJ2-1, with 9 nucleotides matching TRBD1. V lost 6 bases to trimming and J lost 9 bases; unmatched junction nucleotides: 9. This CDR3 contains 14 residues.

This clonotype was detected once. This could be a read error, since a much larger clone is one nucleotide away. The chain employs TRBV6-6 and TRBJ1-5; TRBD1 matches 7 bases. This CDR3 contains 15 residues. From germline, CDR1 is MNHNY and CDR2 SVGAGI (reference sequence). J was trimmed by 5 bases and V by 5 bases; bases with no gene match: 9. CDR3 sequence (DNA): TGTGCCAGCAGTGAAAACAGGGGAGGGGATCAGCCCCAGCATTTT. The encoded protein is CASSENRGGDQPQHF.

This clonotype was seen only a few times. The chain recombines TRBV11-2 with TRBJ2-3, with a weak D call TRBD1 (5 bases). From germline, CDR1 is SGHAT and CDR2 FQNNGV. V lost 1 base, J lost 10 bases, and 15 bases lay in between. The CDR3 runs to 14 residues. The CDR3 DNA reads TGTGCCAGCAGCTTAGGTTCGCGGACAAGGGCGCAGTATTTT. This sequence encodes CASSLGSRTRAQYF. Full variable domain (rest looked up from reference TRBV11-2 and TRBJ2-3): EAGVAQSPRYKIIEKRQSVAFWCNPISGHATLYWYQQILGQGPKLLIQFQNNGVVDDSQLPKDRFSAERLKGVDSTLKIQPAKLEDSAVYLCASSLGSRTRAQYFGPGTRLTVL.

This chain links TRBV2 with TRBJ1-4; TRBD1 aligns across 7 bases. CDR1 SNHLY and CDR2 FYNNEI come from the germline V gene. The junction had 9 bases not matched to a gene; V was cut back by 7 bases and J by 7 bases. This CDR3 is built from 14 residues. The CDR3 bases are TGTGCCAGCACCACAGGGGAGTTGGTTGAAAAACTGTTTTTT. Protein sequence: CASTTGELVEKLFF.

The chain recombines TRBV27 with TRBJ2-6, with D tentatively TRBD1 or TRBD2 (5 bases each). The CDR3 loop spans 17 amino acids. Per the germline V gene, CDR1 is MNHEY and CDR2 is SMNVEV (reference sequence). V gave up 4 bases and J gave up 4 bases, with 17 bases separating them. Here the CDR3 DNA reads TGTGCCAGCAGTTCAGTAGGCCTGGGGACCGGGGCCAACGTCCTGACTTTC. Encoded protein: CASSSVGLGTGANVLTF.

As for this clonotype: No conserved phenylalanine or tryptophan ends this CDR3, so it is likely a read error. This rearrangement joins TRBV10-2 to TRBJ2-7; 12 positions agree with TRBD2. The CDR3 covers 14 residues. Germline V CDR1 and CDR2: WSHSY, SAAADI. V gave up 8 bases and J gave up 4 bases; unmatched junction bases: 6. DNA for the CDR3: TGCGCCAGCGCCCGGACTAGCGGGGCGTACGAGCAGTACCTC. This sequence encodes CASARTSGAYEQYL.

This clonotype counts as large (0.1 to 1%). The chain carries TRBV13 and TRBJ2-1; a possible D gene is TRBD2 (6 bases). The V gene's germline CDR1 is PRHDT and CDR2 FYEKMQ (reference sequence). Between the trimmed V and J ends, which lost 0 bases and 3 bases, there was a span of 24 bases. The CDR3 is made up of 20 amino acids. This CDR3 is CASSLGLIGLGRGVYNEQFF. DNA for the CDR3: TGTGCCAGCAGCTTAGGCCTAATAGGCCTGGGGCGCGGGGTCTACAATGAGCAGTTCTTC.